This TCR beta chain originates from a study of vaccination and CD4 T cells after COVID-19. Study details: The convalescents included six males and four females, and among them two were Hispanic while seven were Caucasian.

On this clonotype: Its antigen is unidentified.

The CDR3 covers 13 residues. CDR1 ENHRY and CDR2 SYGVKD come from the germline V gene. V was cut by 5 bases and J by 7 bases, with 14 bases left in between. Oncomine TCR Beta short-read sequencing was applied to DNA from cultured CD4+ T cells. TCRdb reprocessed the PCR reads via MiXCR and lists one record per CDR3 protein. The repertoire consists of about 7,100 distinct CDR3 sequences, with around 73% occurring once and the leading ten covering over 15%. The treatment is: approximately nine-day PBMC culture with coronavirus spike peptide pools or control peptides (ViraFEST assay). The chain uses TRBV10-3 and TRBJ1-1; D call uncertain. This receptor was obtained from a human donor who had recovered from COVID-19. Sequencing was done on a sample of CD4+ T cells from blood, cultured in vitro. The CDR3 DNA reads TGTGCCATCAGTCAGGTACTAGACGGTGAAGCTTTCTTT. Translating it yields CAISQVLDGEAFF.